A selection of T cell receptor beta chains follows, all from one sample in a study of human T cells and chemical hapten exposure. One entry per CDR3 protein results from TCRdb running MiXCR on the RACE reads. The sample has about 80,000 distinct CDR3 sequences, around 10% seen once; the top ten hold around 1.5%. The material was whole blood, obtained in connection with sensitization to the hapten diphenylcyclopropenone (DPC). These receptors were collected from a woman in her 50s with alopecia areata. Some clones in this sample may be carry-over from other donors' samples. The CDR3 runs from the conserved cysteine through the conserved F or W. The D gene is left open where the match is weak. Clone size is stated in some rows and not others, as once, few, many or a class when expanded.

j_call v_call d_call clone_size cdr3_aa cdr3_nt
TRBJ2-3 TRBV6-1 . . CTSSEAVVTDTQYF TGTACCAGCAGTGAAGCAGTGGTCACAGATACGCAGTATTTT
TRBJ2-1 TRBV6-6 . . CASSFRGTYNEQFF TGTGCCAGCAGTTTCCGGGGGACGTACAATGAGCAGTTCTTC
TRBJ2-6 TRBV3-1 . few CASSQVWSGANVLTF TGTGCCAGCAGCCAAGTCTGGTCTGGGGCCAACGTCCTGACTTTC
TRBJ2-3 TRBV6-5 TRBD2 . CASRLAGVSTDTQYF TGTGCCAGCAGACTAGCGGGAGTGAGCACAGATACGCAGTATTTT
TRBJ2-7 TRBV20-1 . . CSAPDSYEQYF TGTAGTGCTCCGGACTCCTACGAGCAGTACTTC
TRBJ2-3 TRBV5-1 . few CASSFWPRTDTQYF TGCGCCAGCAGCTTTTGGCCCCGCACAGATACGCAGTATTTT
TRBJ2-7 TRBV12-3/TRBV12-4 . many CASSPLRGAEQYF TGTGCCAGCAGCCCTTTGAGGGGAGCCGAGCAGTACTTC
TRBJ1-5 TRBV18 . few CASSPQTGSNQPQHF TGTGCCAGCTCACCACAAACAGGCAGCAATCAGCCCCAGCATTTT
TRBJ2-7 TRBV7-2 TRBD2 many CASSGSGTSYREQYF TGTGCCAGCAGCGGTTCGGGGACTAGCTATCGGGAGCAGTACTTC
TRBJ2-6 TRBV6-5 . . CASSYSGRSGANVLTF TGTGCCAGCAGTTACTCAGGGAGATCTGGGGCCAACGTCCTGACTTTC
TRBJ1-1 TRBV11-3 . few CASSSPDGGRDTEAFF TGTGCCAGCAGCTCCCCCGACGGCGGTAGGGACACTGAAGCTTTCTTT
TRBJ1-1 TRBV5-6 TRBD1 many CASSKTGVNTEAFF TGTGCCAGCAGCAAAACAGGGGTGAACACTGAAGCTTTCTTT
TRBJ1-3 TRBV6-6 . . CASSTGLSTIYF TGTGCCAGCAGTACGGGACTCAGCACCATATATTTT
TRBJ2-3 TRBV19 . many CASGLGSTDTQYF TGTGCCAGTGGCCTCGGGAGTACAGATACGCAGTATTTT
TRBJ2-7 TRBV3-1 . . CASSQASYEQYF TGTGCCAGCAGCCAAGCTAGCTACGAGCAGTACTTC
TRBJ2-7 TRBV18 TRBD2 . CASSRPGGGSYEQYF TGTGCCAGCTCGCGGCCCGGGGGGGGCTCCTACGAGCAGTACTTC
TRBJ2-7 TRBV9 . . CASGDVYEQYF TGTGCCAGCGGGGACGTCTACGAGCAGTACTTC
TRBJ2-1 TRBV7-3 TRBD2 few CASSPGLAGIYNEQFF TGTGCCAGCAGCCCAGGACTAGCGGGAATATACAATGAGCAGTTCTTC
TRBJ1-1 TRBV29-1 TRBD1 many CSVTGTGGTEAFF TGCAGCGTCACCGGGACAGGGGGTACTGAAGCTTTCTTT
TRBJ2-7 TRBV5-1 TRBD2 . CASSLRLATDEQYF TGCGCCAGCAGCTTGAGACTAGCGACGGACGAGCAGTACTTC
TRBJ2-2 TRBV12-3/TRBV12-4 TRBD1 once CASSLMTGYTGELFF TGTGCCAGCAGTCTCATGACAGGGTACACCGGGGAGCTGTTTTTT
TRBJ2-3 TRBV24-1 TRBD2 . CATSVGSGNRDTQYF TGTGCCACCAGTGTTGGTAGCGGGAACCGAGATACGCAGTATTTT
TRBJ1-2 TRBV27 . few CASRQLDRDYGYTF TGTGCCAGCAGACAACTAGATAGGGACTATGGCTACACCTTC
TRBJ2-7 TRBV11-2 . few CASSLAAGRTYEQYF TGTGCCAGCAGCTTAGCGGCGGGGAGAACCTACGAGCAGTACTTC
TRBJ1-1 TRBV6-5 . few CASSYSGTLPTEAFF TGTGCCAGCAGTTACTCCGGGACGTTACCCACTGAAGCTTTCTTT
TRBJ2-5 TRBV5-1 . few CASSYGLARGGETQYF TGCGCCAGCAGCTACGGATTAGCGAGGGGGGGAGAGACCCAGTACTTC
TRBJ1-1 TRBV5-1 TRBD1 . CASSHRTGHTEAFF TGCGCCAGCAGCCACAGGACAGGGCACACTGAAGCTTTCTTT
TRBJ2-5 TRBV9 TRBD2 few CTSSVGGGRAAETQYF TGTACCAGCAGCGTAGGCGGCGGGAGGGCCGCGGAGACCCAGTACTTC
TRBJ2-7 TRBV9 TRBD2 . CASSPRAGGSYEQYF TGTGCCAGCAGCCCGAGAGCGGGAGGGTCCTACGAGCAGTACTTC
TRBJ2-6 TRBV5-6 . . CASSRQSLSGANVLTF TGTGCCAGCAGTCGACAGTCCCTCTCTGGGGCCAACGTCCTGACTTTC
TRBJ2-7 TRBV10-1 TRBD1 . CASIFDRVGDEQYF TGCGCCAGCATTTTCGACAGGGTAGGTGACGAGCAGTACTTC
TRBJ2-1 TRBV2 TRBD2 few CASSEQGLASIEQFF TGTGCCAGCAGTGAACAGGGACTAGCGAGTATTGAGCAGTTCTTC
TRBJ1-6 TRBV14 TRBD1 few CASSQRQGGNSPLHF TGTGCCAGCAGCCAGAGACAGGGGGGAAATTCACCCCTCCACTTT
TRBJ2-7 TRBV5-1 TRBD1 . CASTRTGSYYEQYF TGCGCCAGCACTAGGACAGGGAGCTACTACGAGCAGTACTTC
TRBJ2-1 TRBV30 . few CAWSPPGSNEQFF TGTGCCTGGAGTCCTCCCGGGAGCAATGAGCAGTTCTTC
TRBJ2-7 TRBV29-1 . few CSVEEARGTYEQYF TGCAGCGTTGAGGAGGCTAGGGGAACCTACGAGCAGTACTTC
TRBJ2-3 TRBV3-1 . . CASSPNTPDTQYF TGTGCCAGCAGCCCGAACACCCCAGATACGCAGTATTTT
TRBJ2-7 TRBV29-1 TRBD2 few CSVGLAGLGEQYF TGCAGCGTCGGACTAGCGGGTCTGGGCGAGCAGTACTTC
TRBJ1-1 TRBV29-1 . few CSVKMSLNTEAFF TGCAGCGTGAAGATGTCACTGAACACTGAAGCTTTCTTT
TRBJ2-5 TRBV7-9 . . CASSPGLTQYF TGTGCCAGCAGCCCAGGGTTGACCCAGTACTTC
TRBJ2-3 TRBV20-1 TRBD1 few CSARDPRTGAADTQYF TGCAGTGCTAGAGATCCCCGCACAGGGGCCGCAGATACGCAGTATTTT
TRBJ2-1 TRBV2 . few CASSEIGRAYNEQFF TGTGCCAGCAGTGAGATCGGGAGAGCCTACAATGAGCAGTTCTTC
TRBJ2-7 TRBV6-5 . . CASSYSGTLYEQYF TGTGCCAGCAGTTACTCCGGGACGCTCTACGAGCAGTACTTC
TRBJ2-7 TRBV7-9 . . CASSAGQFYEQYF TGTGCCAGCAGCGCTGGACAGTTCTACGAGCAGTACTTC
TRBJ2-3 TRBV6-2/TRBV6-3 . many CASLKAGRTSDTQYF TGTGCCAGCTTAAAAGCGGGCAGGACCTCAGATACGCAGTATTTT
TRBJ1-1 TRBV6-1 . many CASSVNGGSTEAFF TGTGCCAGCAGTGTCAACGGGGGAAGCACTGAAGCTTTCTTT
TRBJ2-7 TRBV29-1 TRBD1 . CSAGQNTGQGEQYF TGCAGCGCGGGCCAAAATACGGGACAGGGTGAGCAGTACTTC
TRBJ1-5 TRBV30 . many CAWDAGGGNQPQHF TGTGCCTGGGACGCCGGCGGAGGCAATCAGCCCCAGCATTTT
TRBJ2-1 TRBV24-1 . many CATSDPDTTSSYNEQFF TGTGCCACCAGTGACCCGGACACTACTAGCTCCTACAATGAGCAGTTCTTC
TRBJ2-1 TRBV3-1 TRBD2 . CASSHGRGNEQFF TGTGCCAGCAGCCACGGGAGGGGTAATGAGCAGTTCTTC
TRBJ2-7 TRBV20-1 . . CSASGQSYEQYF TGCAGTGCTAGTGGACAGTCCTACGAGCAGTACTTC